These 23 T cell receptor beta chains came from one sample sequenced in a study of CD8+ T cells in alopecia areata. Treatment indicated: oral pan-JAK inhibitor, 5-10 mg twice daily. cDNA serving as the sequencing template came from extracted, reverse transcribed RNA. Assay: immunoSEQ multiplex PCR; the TCRdb copy retains only in-frame clones and omits some. The sample lists about 140,000 clones, 82% seen once, with 20% to 30% in the top ten. This specimen consisted of CD8+ T cells sorted from blood, obtained at week 4, from a patient treated with tofacitinib. These receptors came from a human donor with alopecia areata.

This clone was detected a few times. The chain has TRBV27 and TRBJ2-7; tentative D call: TRBD2 (5 bases). V lost 6 bases and J 3 bases, leaving 12 bases between the germline ends. CDR1 is MNHEY, CDR2 SMNVEV, per germline (reference sequence). The CDR3 totals 13 residues. CDR3 protein: CASRSGRDYEQYF. The CDR3 DNA reads as TGTGCCAGCAGATCCGGACGGGACTACGAGCAGTACTTC.

The sample holds a few counts of this clone. The gene calls are TRBV19 and TRBJ2-7; the match to TRBD1 covers 7 bases. The V and J ends lost 4 bases and 2 bases, in that order; junction bases with no gene match: 8. The CDR3 is made up of 15 amino acids. CDR1 and CDR2 (germline): LNHDA, SQIVND (reference sequence). CDR3 region: CASSKSTGRPYEQYF. The CDR3 DNA reads as TGTGCCAGTAGTAAGTCGACAGGGCGTCCCTACGAGCAGTACTTC.

In DNA, the CDR3 is TGTGCCAGCAGCCCTAGGGGGGTGAGTTACAATGAGCAGTTCTTC. Translation: CASSPRGVSYNEQFF. V usage is TRBV11-3 and J usage is TRBJ2-1; D possibly uses TRBD1 or TRBD2 (6 bases each). The CDR3 spans 15 residues. V was clipped by 5 bases and J by 4 bases, with 15 bases between them. Looked up from germline, CDR1 is SGHNT and CDR2 is YENEEA.

The genes are TRBV9 and TRBJ2-2, with 9 bases that match TRBD1. The CDR3 consists of 16 residues. V gave up 4 bases and J gave up 6 bases; unmatched junction bases: 10. Germline V lookup: CDR1 SGDLS, CDR2 YYNGEE. As DNA, the CDR3 is TGTGCCAGCAGCCCGCGGACAGGGGCCTCCTCCGGGGAGCTGTTTTTT. This gives the protein CASSPRTGASSGELFF.

The chain carries TRBV7-9 and TRBJ2-3; no reliable D call. Germline-derived CDR1 and CDR2 are SEHNR and FQNEAQ (reference sequence). This CDR3 is built from 12 residues. V shed 5 bases and J shed 4 bases, with 7 bases lying between them. The CDR3 loop reads CASSAPADTQYF. The CDR3 nucleotides read TGTGCCAGCAGCGCACCGGCAGATACGCAGTATTTT.

This clone was counted once. This chain connects TRBV30 to TRBJ1-1; D is undetermined. V was pared by 7 bases and J by 5 bases, with 11 bases between. The CDR3 has 11 residues. Germline V gives CDR1 GTSNPN, CDR2 SVGIG (reference sequence). The CDR3 reads CAFSRETEAFF. Here the CDR3 DNA reads TGTGCCTTTTCTAGGGAGACTGAAGCTTTCTTT.

The rearrangement links TRBV4-3 to TRBJ1-6; tentatively, D is TRBD1 (5 bases). The germline CDR1 and CDR2 sequences are LGHNA and YSLEER. This CDR3 spans 16 amino acids. V lost 0 bases to trimming and J lost 5 bases, with 11 bases between them. CDR3 in amino acids: CASSQDRGTNNSPLHF. CDR3 nucleotide sequence: TGCGCCAGCAGCCAAGATCGAGGGACTAATAATTCACCCCTCCACTTT.

This clone has more than one count but fewer than ten. V is TRBV19 and J is TRBJ2-6; D is unclear. V dropped 5 bases and J dropped 1 base, with 9 bases sitting between them. The CDR3 totals 15 residues. From germline, CDR1 is LNHDA and CDR2 SQIVND (reference sequence). CDR3 loop: CASSLTPSGANVLTF. CDR3 sequence (DNA): TGTGCCAGTAGTTTAACACCGTCTGGGGCCAACGTCCTGACTTTC. The whole variable domain, filled in from reference TRBV19 and TRBJ2-6, reads DGGITQSPKYLFRKEGQNVTLSCEQNLNHDAMYWYRQDPGQGLRLIYYSQIVNDFQKGDIAEGYSVSREKKESFPLTVTSAQKNPTAFYLCASSLTPSGANVLTFGAGSRLTVL.

The rearrangement uses TRBV14 and TRBJ2-3, with 7 nucleotides matching TRBD2. The V gene end was trimmed by 2 bases and the J gene end by 1 base; junction bases not matched to a gene: 6. The germline gives CDR1 SGHDN, CDR2 FVKESK. CDR3 length: 16 amino acids. As DNA, the CDR3 is TGTGCCAGCAGCCAAAGGACTAGTTTGGGCACAGATACGCAGTATTTT. It is translated as CASSQRTSLGTDTQYF.

The chain has TRBV27 and TRBJ2-1; 7 positions match TRBD1. In germline, CDR1 is MNHEY, CDR2 SMNVEV (reference sequence). Losses at the gene ends were 0 bases for V and 4 bases for J; bases not matched to a gene: 6. CDR3 length: 16 amino acids. The CDR3, as DNA: TGTGCCAGCAGTTTATCAGCGACAGGGACATACAATGAGCAGTTCTTC. Amino acid sequence: CASSLSATGTYNEQFF.

J is TRBJ1-2 and V is TRBV13; no definite D call. Germline CDR1 PRHDT, CDR2 FYEKMQ (reference sequence). This CDR3 spans 15 amino acids. The ends were cut back, 6 bases at V and 1 base at J, with 15 bases in the middle. The chain's CDR3 is CASRSPQGVNYGYTF. The CDR3 coding sequence is TGTGCCAGCAGATCCCCCCAAGGCGTTAACTATGGCTACACCTTC.

V and J are TRBV4-1 and TRBJ2-7, with no clear D. Germline lookup yields CDR1 MGHRA and CDR2 YSYEKL. V lost 1 base to trimming and J lost 6 bases, with 13 bases between them. This CDR3 spans 14 amino acids. The CDR3 loop reads CASSQARQASEQYF. Written as DNA, the CDR3 is TGCGCCAGCAGCCAAGCCAGGCAGGCAAGCGAGCAGTACTTC.

V gene TRBV9 combines with J gene TRBJ1-5; TRBD1 matches at 10 bases. V shed 4 bases, J shed 5 bases, and the junction held 6 bases outside the gene matches. The CDR3 totals 15 residues. From germline, CDR1 is SGDLS and CDR2 YYNGEE. Written as DNA, the CDR3 is TGTGCCAGCAGCCAAGGACAGGGGGGGCATCAGCCCCAGCATTTT. Protein: CASSQGQGGHQPQHF.

The chain employs TRBV30 and TRBJ2-1; D not certain. Trimming removed 2 bases from V and 4 bases from J, with 3 bases in between. The CDR3 consists of 11 residues. Germline CDR1 and CDR2: GTSNPN and SVGIG (reference sequence). The CDR3 here is CAWSPYNEQFF. CDR3 sequence (DNA): TGTGCCTGGAGTCCATACAATGAGCAGTTCTTC.

J is TRBJ1-2 and V is TRBV5-1; unclear D gene. The CDR3 is 14 amino acids. Per germline, CDR1 SGHRS and CDR2 YFSETQ. Trimming left V 4 bases short and J 2 bases short, with 12 bases between. CDR3 protein: CASSLHPKNYGYTF. CDR3 DNA sequence: TGCGCCAGCAGCCTCCACCCAAAGAACTATGGCTACACCTTC.

The CDR3 region is CASSDGSPGELFF. DNA of the CDR3: TGTGCCAGCAGTGACGGAAGTCCCGGGGAGCTGTTTTTT. The chain combines TRBV6-4 with TRBJ2-2; no clear D gene. This CDR3 has 13 residues. Germline-derived CDR1 and CDR2 are MRHNA and SNTAGT. V was cut by 2 bases and J by 6 bases, with 7 bases left in between.

The chain recombines TRBV7-9 with TRBJ1-1; D is perhaps TRBD1 (5 bases). The CDR3 length is 14 residues. With 5 bases removed from V and 0 bases from J, the gap between germline ends came to 10 bases. Germline V gene sequence: CDR1 SEHNR, CDR2 FQNEAQ (reference sequence). CDR3 in amino acids: CASSATDLNTEAFF. The DNA for the CDR3 is TGTGCCAGCAGCGCGACAGATCTGAACACTGAAGCTTTCTTT. Based on the CDR3 plus reference TRBV7-9 and TRBJ1-1, the full variable domain is DTGVSQNPRHKITKRGQNVTFRCDPISEHNRLYWYRQTLGQGPEFLTYFQNEAQLEKSRLLSDRFSAERPKGSFSTLEIQRTEQGDSAMYLCASSATDLNTEAFFGQGTRLTVV.

The J gene is TRBJ2-7, the V gene TRBV5-1; 9 bases match TRBD2. Per the germline V gene, CDR1 is SGHRS and CDR2 is YFSETQ. With 7 bases clipped from V and 2 bases from J, the junction kept 22 bases outside the gene matches. This CDR3 is 19 amino acids long. CDR3 in DNA: TGCGCCAGCGCTCAGTGGAGGTTAGCGGGGGCTACGGATCCCTACGAGCAGTACTTC. Its protein is CASAQWRLAGATDPYEQYF.

Only a few counts were recorded for this clone. V and J are TRBV7-9 and TRBJ2-3; no clear D gene. CDR1 and CDR2 from the germline V gene are SEHNR and FQNEAQ (reference sequence). This CDR3 region has 12 residues. Trimming removed 6 bases at V and 4 bases at J, with 8 bases between. This chain's CDR3 is CASSWDPDTQYF. The CDR3 coding sequence is TGTGCCAGCAGTTGGGATCCAGATACGCAGTATTTT.

This clone was detected only a few times. This chain links TRBV10-3 with TRBJ1-1, with no clear D. The length of the CDR3 is 16 residues. Looked up from germline, CDR1 is ENHRY and CDR2 is SYGVKD. Trimming cost V 2 bases and J 0 bases, with 13 bases left between them. The CDR3 loop reads CAISEAEASMNTEAFF. CDR3 nucleotide sequence: TGTGCCATCAGTGAGGCTGAGGCTTCGATGAACACTGAAGCTTTCTTT.

This rearrangement joins TRBV7-9 to TRBJ2-6; unclear D gene. The CDR3 extends over 17 amino acids. The germline gives CDR1 SEHNR, CDR2 FQNEAQ (reference sequence). Trimming cost V 4 bases and J 1 base, with 14 bases left between them. The CDR3 DNA sequence: TGTGCCAGCAGCTCGCCTCTTTACAGTTCTGGGGCCAACGTCCTGACTTTC. It yields the protein CASSSPLYSSGANVLTF.

For this clone: Compared with germline, one end of the junction differs, possibly owing to a read error. V usage is TRBV7-7 and J usage is TRBJ2-7, with D possibly being TRBD1 (6 bases). Germline CDR1 SSHAT, CDR2 FNYEAQ (reference sequence). The length of the CDR3 is 13 residues. CDR3 DNA: TGTGCTAGCAGCTTAGCACAGGGCTACGAGCAGTACTTC. Protein sequence: CASSLAQGYEQYF. Variable domain in full (rest from reference TRBV7-7 and TRBJ2-7): GAGVSQSPRYKVTKRGQDVTLRCDPISSHATLYWYQQALGQGPEFLTYFNYEAQPDKSGLPSDRFSAERPEGSISTLTIQRTEQRDSAMYRCASSLAQGYEQYFGPGTRLTVT.

CDR3: CASSPSTSGRYQETQYF. The CDR3, as DNA: TGTGCCAGCAGCCCTAGCACTAGCGGAAGGTACCAAGAGACCCAGTACTTC. V gene TRBV7-2 combines with J gene TRBJ2-5, with 8 bases lining up with TRBD2. The V gene's germline CDR1 is SGHTA and CDR2 FQGNSA. The CDR3 sequence is 17 residues long. Unmatched junction bases numbered 11, after V lost 5 bases and J lost 0 bases. Using reference TRBV7-2 and TRBJ2-5 for the parts outside the CDR3, the full variable domain is GAGVSQSPSNKVTEKGKDVELRCDPISGHTALYWYRQSLGQGLEFLIYFQGNSAPDKSGLPSDRFSAERTGGSVSTLTIQRTQQEDSAVYLCASSPSTSGRYQETQYFGPGTRLLVL.